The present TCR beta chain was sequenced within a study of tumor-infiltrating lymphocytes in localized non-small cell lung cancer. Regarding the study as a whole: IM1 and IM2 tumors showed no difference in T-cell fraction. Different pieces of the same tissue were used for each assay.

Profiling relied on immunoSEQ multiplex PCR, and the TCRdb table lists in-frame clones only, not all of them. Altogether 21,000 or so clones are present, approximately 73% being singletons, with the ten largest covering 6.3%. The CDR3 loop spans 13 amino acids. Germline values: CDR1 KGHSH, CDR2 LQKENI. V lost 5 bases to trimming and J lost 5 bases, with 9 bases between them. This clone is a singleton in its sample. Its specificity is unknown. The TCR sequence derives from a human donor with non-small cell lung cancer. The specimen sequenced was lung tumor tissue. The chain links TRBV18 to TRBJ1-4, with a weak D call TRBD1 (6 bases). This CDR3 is CASSSGANEKLFF. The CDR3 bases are TGTGCCAGCTCATCAGGGGCGAATGAAAAACTGTTTTTT.